Each of the 14 T cell receptor beta chains below was sequenced from the same sample in a study of OX40 agonist ivuxolimab in advanced cancers. The repertoire was sequenced with immunoSEQ multiplex PCR; TCRdb's copy has only in-frame clones and lacks some. The repertoire includes 45,000 to 55,000 clones, roughly 79% of them detected once, and 5% to 7.5% sits in the top ten. This material consisted of CD4+ or CD8+ T cells sorted from blood, taken in a trial of the OX40 agonist ivuxolimab. The receptor set was obtained from an adult with an advanced solid tumor such as melanoma, head and neck, liver or kidney cancer.

The rearrangement links TRBV13 to TRBJ1-2; D remains unclear. V lost 5 bases and J lost 5, with 21 bases in between. The CDR3 is 16 amino acids. Germline CDR1 PRHDT, CDR2 FYEKMQ (reference sequence). CDR3 in amino acids: CASSQSQAANIYGYTF. In DNA form, the CDR3 reads TGTGCCAGCAGCCAAAGTCAGGCAGCGAATATTTATGGCTACACCTTC.

This sequence joins TRBV29-1 and TRBJ2-7; 7 bases agree with TRBD1. The J segment lost 0 bases and the V segment lost 4 bases, leaving 3 bases of the junction unmatched. CDR3 length: 13 residues. In germline, CDR1 is SQVTM, CDR2 ANQGSEA. CDR3 nucleotide sequence: TGCAGCGTTGCCAGGGACAGCTCCTACGAGCAGTACTTC. It is translated as CSVARDSSYEQYF.

This clone was found once. This rearrangement joins TRBV11-3 to TRBJ2-1; 7 nucleotides line up with TRBD2. V lost 1 base, J lost 10 bases, and 4 bases stayed unmatched. Germline V gene data show CDR1 as SGHNT and CDR2 as YENEEA. The CDR3 covers 13 residues. The CDR3 nucleotides are TGTGCCAGCAGCTTAGGGTTGACTAGCGAGCAGTTCTTC. Translation: CASSLGLTSEQFF.

This chain uses TRBV25-1 with TRBJ2-1, with no clear D. Germline V gives CDR1 MGHDK, CDR2 SYGVNS. V was pared by 7 bases and J by 6 bases, with 13 bases between. CDR3 length: 13 residues. The CDR3 loop reads CASTWARGNEQFF. CDR3 coding DNA: TGTGCCAGCACGTGGGCCCGCGGCAATGAGCAGTTCTTC.

This chain connects TRBV14 to TRBJ1-2; D gene unclear. CDR1 and CDR2 from the germline V gene are SGHDN and FVKESK. The V end was cut by 3 bases, the J end by 3 bases, with 8 bases between. The CDR3 consists of 13 residues. Here the CDR3 DNA reads TGTGCCAGCAGCCATCGACGGTACTATGGCTACACCTTC. Its translation: CASSHRRYYGYTF.

A note on this clone: The sample holds other DNA sequences that translate to the same CDR3. The chain has TRBV13 and TRBJ2-5; D is unresolved. Trimming cost V 1 base and J 2 bases, with 8 bases left between them. Germline V gene sequence: CDR1 PRHDT, CDR2 FYEKMQ (reference sequence). CDR3 length: 14 residues. The CDR3 loop is CASSLEAEQETQYF. In DNA form, the CDR3 reads TGTGCCAGCAGCTTAGAGGCTGAGCAAGAGACCCAGTACTTC.

The DNA for the CDR3 is TGTGCCAGCAGCTTGGAGACAACTGAAGCTTTCTTT. This codes for CASSLETTEAFF. The chain is built from TRBV11-2 and TRBJ1-1; D ambiguous. Trimming cost V 3 bases and J 5 bases, with 7 bases left between them. The germline gives CDR1 SGHAT, CDR2 FQNNGV. This CDR3 comprises 12 residues.

The genes are TRBV27 and TRBJ1-2; a weak D match, TRBD1 (6 bases). The V end was cut by 2 bases, the J end by 2 bases, with 21 bases between. Germline CDR1 is MNHEY and CDR2 is SMNVEV (reference sequence). There are 18 residues in the CDR3. The CDR3, as DNA: TGTGCCAGCAGTTTAAGCTACGAGGGGGAACATATGAACTATGGCTACACCTTC. This gives the protein CASSLSYEGEHMNYGYTF.

The chain recombines TRBV27 with TRBJ2-7; TRBD1 matches at 8 bases. Trimming took 4 bases from V and 3 from J; bases not matched to a gene: 2. Germline CDR1 reads MNHEY; CDR2 reads SMNVEV (reference sequence). This CDR3 is built from 13 residues. The CDR3 reads CASSSGQGYEQYF. In DNA form, the CDR3 reads TGTGCCAGCAGTTCCGGACAGGGCTACGAGCAGTACTTC.

This clone has just one count. This sequence joins TRBV2 and TRBJ1-6; 7 nucleotides match TRBD1. The germline gives CDR1 SNHLY, CDR2 FYNNEI. The CDR3 has 15 amino acids. The V and J ends lost 5 bases and 10 bases, in that order; junction bases with no gene match: 11. This chain's CDR3 is CASSSETGFQSPLHF. As DNA, the CDR3 is TGTGCCAGCAGTTCCGAGACAGGGTTTCAATCACCCCTCCACTTT.

The gene calls are TRBV28 and TRBJ1-1; no clear D. The CDR3 consists of 13 residues. CDR1 is MDHEN and CDR2 is SYDVKM in the germline V gene. The V and J ends lost 8 bases and 0 bases respectively, with 10 bases between them. DNA of the CDR3: TGTGCCAGCGCGCCAGCCATGAACACTGAAGCTTTCTTT. It codes for CASAPAMNTEAFF.

The gene calls are TRBV28 and TRBJ1-2; D perhaps matches TRBD1 (6 bases). The V gene lost 3 bases and the J gene lost 12 bases, with 20 bases spanning the gap. The CDR3 loop spans 14 amino acids. Germline V CDR1 and CDR2: MDHEN, SYDVKM. CDR3 sequence (DNA): TGTGCCAGCAGTTTCCGGACAGTTTATAGTACTGACACCTTC. The encoded protein is CASSFRTVYSTDTF.

This clone was detected only once. The V and J genes are TRBV5-1 and TRBJ2-7; D gene ambiguous. V shed 0 bases and J shed 2 bases, with 12 bases lying between them. CDR1 is SGHRS, CDR2 YFSETQ, per germline. CDR3 length equals 15 residues. The DNA for the CDR3 is TGCGCCAGCAGCTTGGCACCGGCCCCAACCTACGAGCAGTACGTC. Translated, it gives CASSLAPAPTYEQYV.

The genes are TRBV4-1 and TRBJ2-1, with D maybe TRBD2 (5 bases). The length of the CDR3 is 13 residues. CDR1 and CDR2 (germline): MGHRA, YSYEKL. Trimming removed 5 bases from V and 3 bases from J, with 8 bases in between. The DNA for the CDR3 is TGCGCCAGCAGCGCACGGGACTACAATGAGCAGTTCTTC. Translated: CASSARDYNEQFF.